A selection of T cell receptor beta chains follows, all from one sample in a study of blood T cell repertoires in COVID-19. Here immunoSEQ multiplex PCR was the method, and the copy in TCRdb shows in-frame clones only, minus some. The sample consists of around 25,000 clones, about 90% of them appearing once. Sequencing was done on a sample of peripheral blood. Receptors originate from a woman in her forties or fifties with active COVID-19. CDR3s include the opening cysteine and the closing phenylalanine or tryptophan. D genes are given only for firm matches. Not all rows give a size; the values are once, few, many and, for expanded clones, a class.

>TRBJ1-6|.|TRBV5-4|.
TGTGCCAGCAGCACGGGACTACATTCACCCCTCCACTTT
CASSTGLHSPLHF
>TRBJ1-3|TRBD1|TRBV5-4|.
TGTGCCAGCAGCCAGGACAGGGTCTCTGGAAACACCATATATTTT
CASSQDRVSGNTIYF
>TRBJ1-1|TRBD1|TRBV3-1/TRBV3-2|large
TGTGCCAGCAGCAGACGACAGGGGGAAGCTTTCTTT
CASSRRQGEAFF
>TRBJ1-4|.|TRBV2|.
TGTGCCAGCAGTGGAAGTCTGTGGGGGGGCTACGATGAAAAACTGTTTTTT
CASSGSLWGGYDEKLFF
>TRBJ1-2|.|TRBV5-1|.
TGCGCCAGCAGTTCTGCCACTAATTCTAACTATGGCTACACCTTC
CASSSATNSNYGYTF
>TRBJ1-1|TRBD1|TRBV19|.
TGTGCCAGTAGCCAGACAGGGGCCCTCACTGAAGCTTTCTTT
CASSQTGALTEAFF
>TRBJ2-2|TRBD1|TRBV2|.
TGTGCCAGCAGTGTTATAACAGGGGGCAGGAACGGGGAGCTGTTTTTT
CASSVITGGRNGELFF
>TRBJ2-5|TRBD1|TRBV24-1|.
TGTGCCACCAGTGTTTCCGGGACAGGGGGGGAGACCCAGTACTTC
CATSVSGTGGETQYF
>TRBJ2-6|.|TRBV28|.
TGTGCCAGCAGGATTGGGGGGGCGCAGGGTGCCCTGGGAGGGGCCAACGTCCTGACTTTC
CASRIGGAQGALGGANVLTF
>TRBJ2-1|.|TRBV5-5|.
TGTGCCAGCAGCTTCCTAGGGGATGAGCAGTTCTTC
CASSFLGDEQFF
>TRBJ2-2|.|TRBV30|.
TGTGCCTGGGCGGGCGGAGGGGACACCGGGGAGCTGTTTTTT
CAWAGGGDTGELFF
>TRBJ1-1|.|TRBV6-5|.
TGTGCCAGCAGTATCGGGACACATAACACTGAAGCTTTCTTT
CASSIGTHNTEAFF
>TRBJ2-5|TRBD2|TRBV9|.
TGTGCCAGCAGCCCAGCCGGGACTAGCGGCGAGACCCAGTACTTC
CASSPAGTSGETQYF
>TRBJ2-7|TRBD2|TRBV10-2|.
TGCGCCAGCTGGCCCGGAACTAGCGAGTACGAGCAGTACTTC
CASWPGTSEYEQYF
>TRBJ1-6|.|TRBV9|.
TGTGCCAGCAGCGTACGGCAGGGCAATTCACCCCTCCACTTT
CASSVRQGNSPLHF
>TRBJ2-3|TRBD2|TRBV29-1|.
TGCAGCGTCGCATCTAGCGGGGATAGCACAGATACGCAGTATTTT
CSVASSGDSTDTQYF
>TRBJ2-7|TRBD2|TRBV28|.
TGTGCCAGCAGTTCAATAGCGGGAGAAGGTTACGAGCAGTACTTC
CASSSIAGEGYEQYF
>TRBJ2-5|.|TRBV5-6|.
TGTGCCAGCAGCTTCGGACTGAATAGGAAACAAGAGACCCAGTACTTC
CASSFGLNRKQETQYF